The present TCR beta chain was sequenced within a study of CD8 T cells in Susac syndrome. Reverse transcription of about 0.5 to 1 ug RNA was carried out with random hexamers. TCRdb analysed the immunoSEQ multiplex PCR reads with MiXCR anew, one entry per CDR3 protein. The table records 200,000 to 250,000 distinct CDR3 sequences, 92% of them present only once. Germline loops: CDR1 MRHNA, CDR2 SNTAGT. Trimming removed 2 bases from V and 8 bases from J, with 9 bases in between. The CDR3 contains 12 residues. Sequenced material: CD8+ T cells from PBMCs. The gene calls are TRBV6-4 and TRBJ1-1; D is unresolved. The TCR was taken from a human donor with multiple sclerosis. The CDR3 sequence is CASSDPRGEAFF. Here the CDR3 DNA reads TGTGCCAGCAGTGACCCGCGAGGGGAAGCTTTCTTT.